These 15 T cell receptor beta chains were all obtained from the same sample, sequenced in a study of shared clonotypes between healthy human individuals. Produced via immunoSEQ multiplex PCR; TCRdb's table is partial and in-frame only. The sample contains about 2.4 million clones, roughly 93% of which appear only once. Sequencing input: naive CD4+ T cells from PBMCs. Stated subset: CD45RA+ positively selected. Source of these receptors: a man aged 18 to 35 in good health. Some clones in this sample may be carry-over from other donors' samples.

This clone was recorded only once. CDR3 sequence: CASRLQGGYTF. The CDR3 nucleotides read TGTGCCAGCAGATTACAGGGCGGCTACACCTTC. This chain uses TRBV7-2 with TRBJ1-2, with TRBD1 as a possible D gene (6 bases). The V gene lost 6 bases and the J gene lost 8 bases, with 10 bases spanning the gap. Looked up from germline, CDR1 is SGHTA and CDR2 is FQGNSA. The CDR3 covers 11 residues.

Remarks on this clone: Other DNA sequences from this sample encode an identical CDR3 as well. The chain combines TRBV7-9 with TRBJ1-5; no clear D. Trimming stripped 5 bases from V and 4 bases from J, with 9 bases between. Germline values: CDR1 SEHNR, CDR2 FQNEAQ (reference sequence). This CDR3 is built from 13 residues. CDR3 sequence: CASSPTANQPQHF. The CDR3 DNA sequence: TGTGCCAGCAGCCCCACTGCTAATCAGCCCCAGCATTTT.

This chain uses TRBV30 with TRBJ2-4; weak D call: TRBD2 (5 bases). Trimming removed 4 bases from V and 0 bases from J, with 10 bases in between. Germline V gene lookup returns CDR1 GTSNPN and CDR2 SVGIG (reference sequence). The CDR3 sequence is 14 residues long. The CDR3 bases are TGTGCCTGGACCCCCGGGGTAGCCAAAAACATTCAGTACTTC. It translates to CAWTPGVAKNIQYF.

The chain recombines TRBV28 with TRBJ2-2; TRBD1 matches 9 bases. Trimming removed 6 bases from V and 5 bases from J; junction bases left unmatched: 25. Germline V gene sequence: CDR1 MDHEN, CDR2 SYDVKM. The CDR3 covers 21 residues. The CDR3 loop reads CASSSPLFKLPWTGETGELFF. Written as DNA, the CDR3 is TGTGCCAGCAGCTCTCCCCTCTTTAAACTACCCTGGACAGGGGAAACCGGGGAGCTGTTTTTT.

The CDR3 region has the DNA TGTGCCAGCAGTTACCCGGGACTGATCCCCACAGATACGCAGTATTTT. Translated, it gives CASSYPGLIPTDTQYF. The chain couples TRBV6-5 to TRBJ2-3; D is possibly TRBD2 (6 bases). The CDR3 consists of 16 residues. Trimming left V 2 bases short and J 2 bases short, with 14 bases between. The germline gives CDR1 MNHEY, CDR2 SVGAGI.

The genes are TRBV7-9 and TRBJ1-4; possible D gene TRBD1, 6 bases. The V gene lost 5 bases and the J gene lost 3 bases, with 13 bases spanning the gap. The CDR3 loop spans 15 amino acids. Per germline, CDR1 SEHNR and CDR2 FQNEAQ (reference sequence). The CDR3: CASSRDGTPNEKLFF. CDR3 nucleotides: TGTGCCAGCAGCCGCGACGGGACACCTAATGAAAAACTGTTTTTT.

CDR3 region: CASSEATRGRGYTF. In DNA form, the CDR3 reads TGTGCCAGCAGTGAAGCTACGCGGGGTAGAGGCTACACCTTC. This chain links TRBV6-1 with TRBJ1-2; D ambiguous. This CDR3 contains 14 residues. Trimming left V 0 bases short and J 8 bases short, with 13 bases between. The germline V gene has CDR1 MNHNS and CDR2 SASEGT.

The rearrangement joins TRBV10-3 to TRBJ2-3, with D tentatively TRBD1 (5 bases). The V gene's germline CDR1 is ENHRY and CDR2 SYGVKD. The CDR3 totals 18 residues. Trimming left V 3 bases short and J 1 base short, with 20 bases between. Written as DNA, the CDR3 is TGTGCCATCAGTGACCGCGTCAGGGTGGGTACGGGCACAGATACGCAGTATTTT. Protein product: CAISDRVRVGTGTDTQYF.

The rearrangement links TRBV30 to TRBJ2-6, with D perhaps TRBD2 (6 bases). V was cut by 7 bases and J by 4 bases, with 14 bases left in between. The germline V gene has CDR1 GTSNPN and CDR2 SVGIG (reference sequence). The CDR3 extends over 14 amino acids. The CDR3 is CAFGGGGGANVLTF. The CDR3 nucleotides read TGTGCCTTCGGGGGAGGTGGAGGGGCCAACGTCCTGACTTTC. The full variable domain, in which reference TRBV30 and TRBJ2-6 provide the parts outside the CDR3, is SQTIHQWPATLVQPVGSPLSLECTVEGTSNPNLYWYRQAAGRGLQLLFYSVGIGQISSEVPQNLSASRPQDRQFILSSKKLLLSDSGFYLCAFGGGGGANVLTFGAGSRLTVL.

This clone has more than one count but fewer than ten. V usage is TRBV28 and J usage is TRBJ1-5; D is unclear. The ends were cut back, 8 bases at V and 9 bases at J, with 17 bases in the middle. The CDR3 sequence is 13 residues long. Germline CDR1 is MDHEN and CDR2 is SYDVKM. CDR3: CASATIQDPPQHF. The CDR3 DNA sequence: TGTGCCAGCGCCACCATTCAGGACCCGCCCCAGCATTTT.

The chain employs TRBV9 and TRBJ2-5, with TRBD1 matching over 7 bases. The CDR3 sequence is 16 residues long. Germline V CDR1 and CDR2: SGDLS, YYNGEE. With V trimmed by 4 bases and J by 5 bases, 14 bases remained unmatched. This chain's CDR3 is CASSRRALQGSETQYF. DNA for the CDR3: TGTGCCAGCAGCAGACGAGCCTTACAGGGGTCGGAGACCCAGTACTTC.

This rearrangement joins TRBV19 to TRBJ1-2, with 8 bases lining up with TRBD1. The CDR3 sequence is 15 residues long. The V gene's germline CDR1 is LNHDA and CDR2 SQIVND (reference sequence). V dropped 3 bases and J dropped 8; count of bases not matched to a gene: 11. DNA of the CDR3: TGTGCCAGTAGTATTGGACAGGGTAATTCTCTGGGCTACACCTTC. Protein sequence: CASSIGQGNSLGYTF.

V and J are TRBV5-1 and TRBJ1-2; D gene unclear. V lost 0 bases and J 2 bases, leaving 11 bases between the germline ends. CDR3 length: 15 residues. The germline V gene has CDR1 SGHRS and CDR2 YFSETQ. CDR3 DNA: TGCGCCAGCAGCTTGGACAGTTCATCCAACTATGGCTACACCTTC. It codes for CASSLDSSSNYGYTF.

The rearrangement uses TRBV5-4 and TRBJ2-1; 7 bases match TRBD1. This CDR3 is built from 15 residues. Germline values: CDR1 SGHNT, CDR2 YYREEE (reference sequence). With V trimmed by 3 bases and J by 2 bases, 5 bases remained unmatched. This CDR3 is CASSWTGDPYNEQFF. In DNA form, the CDR3 reads TGTGCCAGCAGCTGGACAGGAGACCCCTACAATGAGCAGTTCTTC.

The chain couples TRBV12-5 to TRBJ2-5; no firm D call. The CDR3 spans 13 residues. The germline gives CDR1 LGHNT, CDR2 FRNRAP. The V end lost 4 bases, the J end lost 5 bases, and 11 bases lay between the germline ends. The CDR3 DNA reads as TGTGCTAGTGGTTCTAGTCCCGGGGAGACCCAGTACTTC. Translating it yields CASGSSPGETQYF.